This T cell receptor beta chain is from a study of T-cell reconstitution after alpha-beta-depleted transplantation in children. Unique molecular identifiers were used to barcode this TCRbeta library. One entry per CDR3 protein, called by TCRdb with MiXCR from the PCR reads. The sample shows hundreds of thousands of distinct CDR3 sequences, 9.9% of them seen only once. The sequence was collected from a human donor who donated a stem cell graft to a child with SCID. The sample in question was PBMCs from the stem cell graft donor, obtained from the stem cell graft.

This chain's CDR3 is CAGSGGWDQPQHF. DNA of the CDR3: TGTGCCGGTTCGGGGGGTTGGGACCAGCCCCAGCATTTT. V usage is TRBV2 and J usage is TRBJ1-5, with D possibly being TRBD1 (5 bases). Germline V lookup: CDR1 SNHLY, CDR2 FYNNEI. V dropped 11 bases and J dropped 7 bases, with 18 bases sitting between them. The CDR3 length is 13 residues. The whole variable domain, remainder taken from reference TRBV2 and TRBJ1-5, is EPEVTQTPSHQVTQMGQEVILRCVPISNHLYFYWYRQILGQKVEFLVSFYNNEISEKSEIFDDQFSVERPDGSNFTLKIRSTKLEDSAMYFCAGSGGWDQPQHFGDGTRLSIL.